This T cell receptor (beta chain) was found in a study of healthy donors' naive CD4 and CD8 T cells. Regarding the study as a whole: A reported CD4+/CD8+ bias affected most V and J genes in naive cells. Chains were not paired, since alpha and beta were sequenced in bulk.

Per the germline V gene, CDR1 is SQVTM and CDR2 is ANQGSEA. Trimming removed 6 bases from V and 5 bases from J; junction bases left unmatched: 10. CDR3 length equals 13 residues. Each TCR library used approximately 500 ng of total RNA and a linear amplification protocol. Authors' data handling: Under 80,000 TCR alpha transcripts were sequenced from 5 healthy donors. TCRdb re-called the reads with MiXCR, one entry per CDR3 protein. These V and J calls rely on TCRdb rather than the paper's analysis. The sample has around 200,000 distinct CDR3 sequences; about 70% are singletons. Notes on this clonotype: Its antigen is not identified.

Naive T cells were sorted: CD4+CD8-CD45RO-CD45RA+ for CD4+, CD8+CD4-CD45RA+CD27bright for CD8+. Sequenced: naive CD4+ and CD8+ T cells sorted from blood, pooled from several donors. This chain links TRBV29-1 with TRBJ2-7; 7 bases line up with TRBD1. This sequence originates from a pool of human donors in good health; the sample pools cells from several healthy donors. The CDR3 loop is CSVDRAPGNEQYF. The CDR3 DNA reads as TGCAGCGTCGACAGGGCGCCGGGCAACGAGCAGTACTTC.